One and the same sample provided the 4 T cell receptor beta chains below, sequenced in a study of response to subunit inactivated influenza vaccine. TCRdb re-derived calls from the RT-PCR reads in MiXCR, one entry per CDR3 protein. The table has roughly 760,000 distinct CDR3 sequences, over 20% seen once. Sequencing used PBMCs from blood, obtained more than 4 days after vaccination. The origin of the receptors is a man aged 45 to 65 who received an inactivated influenza vaccine.

The chain couples TRBV5-1 to TRBJ2-7; D gene unclear. Between the trimmed V and J ends, which lost 4 bases and 5 bases, there was a span of 16 bases. Germline-derived CDR1 and CDR2 are SGHRS and YFSETQ. CDR3 length: 14 amino acids. The CDR3 bases are TGCGCCAGCAGCCTACGGTCGGCAGTCCACGAGCAGTACTTC. It is translated as CASSLRSAVHEQYF.

There are a few counts of this clonotype. V gene TRBV4-1 combines with J gene TRBJ2-1, with D unclear. CDR3 size: 13 residues. With 3 bases removed from V and 8 bases from J, the gap between germline ends came to 11 bases. CDR1 is MGHRA, CDR2 YSYEKL, per germline. The CDR3 DNA sequence: TGCGCCAGCAGCCAGGTTATTAGGGATGAGCAGTTCTTC. Its translation is CASSQVIRDEQFF.

This clonotype showed up just a few times. The V call is TRBV20-1, the J call TRBJ1-5; tentatively, D is TRBD1 (5 bases). The CDR3 totals 16 residues. V lost 0 bases and J 7 bases, leaving 19 bases between the germline ends. Germline lookup yields CDR1 DFQATT and CDR2 SNEGSKA (reference sequence). In DNA, the CDR3 is TGCAGTGCTAGAGATGTGTTGACGGGGGGAAGGCAGCCCCAGCATTTT. Its protein is CSARDVLTGGRQPQHF.

This clonotype was counted between two and nine times. This chain joins TRBV4-3 and TRBJ2-1, with D hard to call. Per the germline V gene, CDR1 is LGHNA and CDR2 is YSLEER. Trimming removed 0 bases at V and 4 bases at J, with 13 bases between. The CDR3 extends over 16 amino acids. The CDR3 reads CASSQDIGWGYNEQFF. As DNA, the CDR3 is TGCGCCAGCAGCCAAGATATAGGTTGGGGATACAATGAGCAGTTCTTC.